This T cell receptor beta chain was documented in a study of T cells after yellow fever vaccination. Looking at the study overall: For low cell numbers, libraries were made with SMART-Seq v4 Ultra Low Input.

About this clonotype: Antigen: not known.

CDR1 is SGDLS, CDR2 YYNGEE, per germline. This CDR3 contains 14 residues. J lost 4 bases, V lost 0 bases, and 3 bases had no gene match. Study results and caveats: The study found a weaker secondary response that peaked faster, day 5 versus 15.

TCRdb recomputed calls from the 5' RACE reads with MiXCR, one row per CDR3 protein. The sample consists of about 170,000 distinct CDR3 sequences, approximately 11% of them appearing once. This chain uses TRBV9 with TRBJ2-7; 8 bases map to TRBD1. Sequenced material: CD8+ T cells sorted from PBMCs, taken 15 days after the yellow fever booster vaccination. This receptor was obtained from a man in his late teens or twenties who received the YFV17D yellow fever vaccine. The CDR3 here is CASSVGDRIYEQYF. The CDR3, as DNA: TGTGCCAGCAGCGTAGGGGACAGGATTTACGAGCAGTACTTC.